A single sample gave rise to the 3 T cell receptor beta chains below, sequenced in a study of CD8+CD57+ T cells in acquired aplastic anemia. Genomic DNA was employed as the template in profiling TCR beta VDJ and CDR3. From the reads, TCRdb called clonotypes with MiXCR, one entry per CDR3 protein. The sample has some 190,000 distinct CDR3 sequences; 50% to 55% are singletons. Sequencing input: sorted CD4+, CD8+, or CD8+CD57+ T cells (not recorded which) from PBMCs. The receptors were gathered from a human donor in good health, serving as a control.

The genes are TRBV4-3 and TRBJ2-7; the D gene is possibly TRBD1 (6 bases). From germline, CDR1 is LGHNA and CDR2 YSLEER. Trimming left V 0 bases short and J 5 bases short, with 8 bases between. The CDR3 runs to 13 residues. DNA for the CDR3: TGCGCCAGCAGCCAAGAGGGGGCGGACGAGCAGTACTTC. This sequence encodes CASSQEGADEQYF.

This clonotype was seen repeatedly, ten times or more. V is TRBV10-3 and J is TRBJ2-1; perhaps TRBD2 as D (6 bases). Trimming took off 0 bases at V and 0 bases at J, with 9 bases between the two ends. CDR3 length equals 16 residues. CDR1 ENHRY and CDR2 SYGVKD come from the germline V gene. CDR3 sequence: CAISESGGGSYNEQFF. The CDR3 DNA is TGTGCCATCAGTGAGTCCGGGGGAGGCTCCTACAATGAGCAGTTCTTC.

The V and J genes are TRBV19 and TRBJ1-5, with TRBD1 matching over 8 bases. CDR3 size: 14 residues. CDR1 LNHDA and CDR2 SQIVND come from the germline V gene (reference sequence). V trimming: 9 bases; J trimming: 0 bases; junction bases outside the gene matches: 4. CDR3 DNA sequence: TGTGCCAGCAGGGGACAGGATAGCAATCAGCCCCAGCATTTT. It yields the protein CASRGQDSNQPQHF.